These 2 T cell receptor beta chains were sequenced from one sample in a study of T-cell memory formation after mild COVID-19. TCRdb reprocessed the 5' RACE reads via MiXCR and lists one record per CDR3 protein. This table has more than 120,000 distinct CDR3 sequences, roughly 6.3% appearing once. The sample was PBMCs or a T cell subset sorted from them (not recorded which). The receptors here all came from an adult woman who had mild COVID-19 (a few samples of this study predate the infection). Cell type and time point are not known.

This clonotype was counted at least ten times. This sequence joins TRBV12-3 or TRBV12-4 and TRBJ2-1, with D uncertain. V lost 7 bases and J 1 base, leaving 11 bases between the germline ends. This CDR3 comprises 14 residues. The DNA of the CDR3 is TGTGCCAGCAAACACGGCGGATCCTACAATGAGCAGTTCTTC. It yields the protein CASKHGGSYNEQFF.

This clonotype was counted between two and nine times. The chain uses TRBV30 and TRBJ1-5; D gene uncertain. Germline CDR1 is GTSNPN and CDR2 is SVGIG (reference sequence). Deletions cut 1 base from V and 0 bases from J, with 10 bases between. The CDR3 sequence is 15 residues long. CDR3 sequence (DNA): TGTGCCTGGAGTGGGGGATTCAATAGCAATCAGCCCCAGCATTTT. Amino acids: CAWSGGFNSNQPQHF.